This T cell receptor beta chain was identified during a study of shared clonotypes between healthy human individuals. Overall study context: Donor ages ranged 18 to 49 years: a couple of women, a few men. Notes on the study in general: Deeper or shallower sequencing was expected to change how clonotypes are shared among donors.

Terminally differentiated effector memory CD45RA+ cells were excluded from the naive CD8 cells, which were CD45RO-negative and positively selected for CCR7. For this clone: Its specificity is unknown.

The germline CDR1 and CDR2 sequences are MNHEY and SVGAGI. The CDR3 is 14 residues long. J was trimmed by 5 bases and V by 5 bases; bases with no gene match: 7. Libraries were prepared by immunoSEQ multiplex PCR; TCRdb keeps only in-frame clonotypes and omits some of them. The sample includes about 2.1 million clones, roughly 93% of them seen just once. The rearrangement uses TRBV6-5 and TRBJ1-1; 8 bases are a match to TRBD1. Sequenced material: naive CD8+ T cells from PBMCs. The TCR sequence derives from a man aged 18 to 30 in good health. Some clones in this sample may be carry-over from other donors' samples. As DNA, the CDR3 is TGTGCCAGCAGTCCTCAGGGGGCTCAGACTGAAGCTTTCTTT. Its protein is CASSPQGAQTEAFF.